Sequencing of this TCR beta chain was carried out in a study of cytomegalovirus exposure and HLA in healthy donors. PCR primers comprised 60 Vbeta and 13 Jbeta primers. Assay used: immunoSEQ multiplex PCR; TCRdb lists only in-frame clones, some missing. The table shows about 180,000 clones, with around 73% occurring only once. Germline CDR1 and CDR2: MNHNS and SASEGT. Trimming took 2 bases from V and 4 from J, leaving 15 bases between them. The CDR3 totals 16 residues. What was sequenced was PBMCs. The clonotype originates from a man aged 55 to 70 in good health and CMV-seronegative. The V call is TRBV6-1, the J call TRBJ2-1; tentative D call: TRBD1 (6 bases). As DNA, the CDR3 is TGTGCCAGCAGTGAAAAGATCGGGACAACATACAATGAGCAGTTCTTC. As protein: CASSEKIGTTYNEQFF.